The clone carrying this TCR beta chain was picked up many times. This record comes from a study of identical twins. TCRdb ran MiXCR on the 5' RACE reads and lists one entry per CDR3 protein. The sample records under 350,000 distinct CDR3 sequences, roughly 8.6% being singletons. These data were also filed under a second study, of yellow fever vaccine responses in identical twins.

This sequence was found in a woman between 18 and 29 years old in good health. The sample comprised CD8+ T cells sorted from blood.

Here the CDR3 DNA reads TGTGCCAGCAGTTACGAGACAGGGGTCGCCTACGAGCAGTACTTC. Protein: CASSYETGVAYEQYF. The rearrangement joins TRBV6-2 or TRBV6-3 to TRBJ2-7, with 8 bases fitting TRBD1. CDR1 MNHEY and CDR2 SVGEGT come from the germline V gene. The ends lost 2 bases at V and 2 bases at J; junction bases unmatched: 5. The CDR3 has 15 residues.